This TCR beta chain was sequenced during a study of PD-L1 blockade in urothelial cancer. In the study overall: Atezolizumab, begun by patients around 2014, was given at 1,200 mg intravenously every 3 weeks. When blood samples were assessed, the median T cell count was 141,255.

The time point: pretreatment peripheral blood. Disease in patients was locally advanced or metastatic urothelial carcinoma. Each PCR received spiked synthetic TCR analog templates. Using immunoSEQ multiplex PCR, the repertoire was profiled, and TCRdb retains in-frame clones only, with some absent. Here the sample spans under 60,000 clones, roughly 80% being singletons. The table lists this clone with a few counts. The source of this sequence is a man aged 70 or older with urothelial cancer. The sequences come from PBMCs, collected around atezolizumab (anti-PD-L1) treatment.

The DNA of the CDR3 is TGCGCCAGCAGCTTGGTAGCGGGGAACACTGAAGCTTTCTTT. Protein: CASSLVAGNTEAFF. The rearrangement uses TRBV5-1 and TRBJ1-1; D remains ambiguous. The CDR3 consists of 14 residues. Trimming shortened V by 0 bases and J by 1 base, and 7 bases separated the two germline ends. CDR1 and CDR2 (germline): SGHRS, YFSETQ.